These 32 T cell receptor beta chains share one sample of origin, sequenced in a study of shared clonotypes between healthy human individuals. Sequencing used immunoSEQ multiplex PCR; TCRdb keeps in-frame clones, though not all of them. The repertoire includes millions of clones, more than 80% of them detected once, and around 0.15% sits in the top ten. The specimen was naive CD4+ T cells sorted from blood. The subset was: CD45RA+ positively selected. These receptors were taken from a man aged 18 to 30 in good health.

The V and J genes are TRBV19 and TRBJ2-7; 11 bases are shared with TRBD1. The CDR3 is 14 amino acids. Unmatched junction bases numbered 2, after V lost 4 bases and J lost 3 bases. Germline V gene lookup returns CDR1 LNHDA and CDR2 SQIVND (reference sequence). Here the CDR3 reads CASSTGQGDYEQYF. DNA of the CDR3: TGTGCCAGTAGTACGGGACAGGGGGACTACGAGCAGTACTTC.

The rearrangement links TRBV2 to TRBJ2-1, with TRBD2 matching 11 bases. V lost 5 bases to trimming and J lost 8 bases; unmatched junction nucleotides: 8. This CDR3 region has 15 residues. Germline loops: CDR1 SNHLY, CDR2 FYNNEI. The chain's CDR3 is CASSLSSGRAHEQFF. CDR3 DNA sequence: TGTGCCAGCAGTCTGAGTAGCGGGAGGGCCCATGAGCAGTTCTTC.

The chain combines TRBV27 with TRBJ2-5; the match to TRBD2 covers 7 bases. Losses at the gene ends were 2 bases for V and 7 bases for J; bases not matched to a gene: 4. Germline V gene data show CDR1 as MNHEY and CDR2 as SMNVEV (reference sequence). There are 13 residues in the CDR3. The CDR3 bases are TGTGCCAGCAGTTTAGCGGGAGTTGCGACCCAGTACTTC. Translating it yields CASSLAGVATQYF.

The genes are TRBV28 and TRBJ1-1; unclear D gene. The CDR3 is made up of 14 amino acids. Germline CDR1 is MDHEN and CDR2 is SYDVKM. Trimming removed 3 bases at V and 2 bases at J, with 10 bases between. The DNA for the CDR3 is TGTGCCAGCAGTTTGGGGAGCCGAAACACTGAAGCTTTCTTT. Its translation: CASSLGSRNTEAFF. The full variable domain, its missing parts supplied by reference TRBV28 and TRBJ1-1, is DVKVTQSSRYLVKRTGEKVFLECVQDMDHENMFWYRQDPGLGLRLIYFSYDVKMKEKGDIPEGYSVSREKKERFSLILESASTNQTSMYLCASSLGSRNTEAFFGQGTRLTVV.

The chain combines TRBV5-1 with TRBJ2-7; D gene unclear. The CDR3 runs 14 residues. Trimming removed 0 bases at V and 0 bases at J, with 7 bases between. Germline V gives CDR1 SGHRS, CDR2 YFSETQ. The DNA of the CDR3 is TGCGCCAGCAGCTTGGACAAGAGCTCCTACGAGCAGTACTTC. Translation: CASSLDKSSYEQYF. Together with reference TRBV5-1 and TRBJ2-7, the CDR3 gives the full variable domain: KAGVTQTPRYLIKTRGQQVTLSCSPISGHRSVSWYQQTPGQGLQFLFEYFSETQRNKGNFPGRFSGRQFSNSRSEMNVSTLELGDSALYLCASSLDKSSYEQYFGPGTRLTVT.

This clone was seen more than once but under ten times. The gene calls are TRBV7-9 and TRBJ1-6; 8 bases are shared with TRBD1. Trimming cost V 4 bases and J 7 bases; bases outside gene matches: 6. Germline values: CDR1 SEHNR, CDR2 FQNEAQ (reference sequence). The CDR3 has 15 residues. The CDR3 here is CASSSSTGENSPLHF. The CDR3 bases are TGTGCCAGCAGCTCTTCGACAGGGGAAAATTCACCCCTCCACTTT. Supplemented by reference TRBV7-9 and TRBJ1-6, the full variable domain reads DTGVSQNPRHKITKRGQNVTFRCDPISEHNRLYWYRQTLGQGPEFLTYFQNEAQLEKSRLLSDRFSAERPKGSFSTLEIQRTEQGDSAMYLCASSSSTGENSPLHFGNGTRLTVT.

V and J are TRBV6-5 and TRBJ1-2; D may be TRBD1 (6 bases). This CDR3 spans 13 amino acids. V shed 5 bases and J shed 8 bases, with 15 bases lying between them. The germline gives CDR1 MNHEY, CDR2 SVGAGI. CDR3 residues: CASSMGRGRGYTF. In nucleotides, the CDR3 is TGTGCCAGCAGTATGGGGCGGGGGCGAGGCTACACCTTC.

The CDR3 bases are TGTGCCAGCAGCTCGACTAGCGGCGGATACAATGAGCAGTTCTTC. It translates to CASSSTSGGYNEQFF. The chain uses TRBV6-1 and TRBJ2-1; 9 nucleotides line up with TRBD2. CDR1 is MNHNS and CDR2 is SASEGT in the germline V gene. V lost 6 bases to trimming and J lost 4 bases; unmatched junction nucleotides: 7. The CDR3 is 15 amino acids.

V usage is TRBV9 and J usage is TRBJ2-3; no definite D call. The CDR3 sequence is 13 residues long. CDR1 and CDR2 from the germline V gene are SGDLS and YYNGEE. Between the trimmed V and J ends, which lost 3 bases and 2 bases, there was a span of 7 bases. The CDR3 region is CASSAHHTDTQYF. CDR3 DNA sequence: TGTGCCAGCAGCGCCCACCACACAGATACGCAGTATTTT.

This clone has only a few counts. This rearrangement joins TRBV4-2 to TRBJ1-5, with D possibly TRBD1 on 6 matching bases. Trimming left V 4 bases short and J 0 bases short, with 7 bases between. Germline values: CDR1 LGHNA, CDR2 YNFKEQ. This CDR3 is built from 14 residues. CDR3 region: CASSLQGSNQPQHF. CDR3 coding DNA: TGTGCCAGCAGCCTACAGGGTAGCAATCAGCCCCAGCATTTT.

V and J are TRBV18 and TRBJ1-3, with a tentative D call TRBD1 (6 bases). Trimming shortened V by 3 bases and J by 1 base, and 16 bases separated the two germline ends. Germline-derived CDR1 and CDR2 are KGHSH and LQKENI. The CDR3 totals 17 residues. CDR3 DNA: TGTGCCAGCTCACCCCCCGGGGGCGTCAAATCTGGAAACACCATATATTTT. Its protein product is CASSPPGGVKSGNTIYF. Drawing the rest from reference TRBV18 and TRBJ1-3, the complete variable domain is NAGVMQNPRHLVRRRGQEARLRCSPMKGHSHVYWYRQLPEEGLKFMVYLQKENIIDESGMPKERFSAEFPKEGPSILRIQQVVRGDSAAYFCASSPPGGVKSGNTIYFGEGSWLTVV.

As to this clone: Other nucleotide sequences from this sample produce the same CDR3. The chain uses TRBV7-2 and TRBJ1-1; a possible D gene is TRBD1 (5 bases). Trimming took off 0 bases at V and 5 bases at J, with 10 bases between the two ends. CDR3 length: 14 residues. CDR1 is SGHTA and CDR2 is FQGNSA in the germline V gene. Here the CDR3 reads CASSLAQGGTEAFF. CDR3 nucleotide sequence: TGTGCCAGCAGCTTAGCGCAGGGAGGGACTGAAGCTTTCTTT.

This chain connects TRBV6-6 to TRBJ1-6, with a possible D match to TRBD1 (5 bases). The CDR3 extends over 12 amino acids. CDR1 MNHNY and CDR2 SVGAGI come from the germline V gene (reference sequence). The V and J ends lost 4 bases and 7 bases respectively, with 5 bases between them. The CDR3 sequence: CASSWGNSPLHF. CDR3 DNA sequence: TGTGCCAGCAGTTGGGGGAATTCACCCCTCCACTTT.

The sample holds a few counts of this clone. The CDR3 loop reads CASMIQGELNQPQHF. DNA for the CDR3: TGTGCCAGCATGATTCAGGGCGAACTGAATCAGCCCCAGCATTTT. The genes are TRBV28 and TRBJ1-5; a weak D match, TRBD1 (5 bases). Trimming stripped 7 bases from V and 4 bases from J, with 17 bases between. CDR3 length equals 15 residues. CDR1 and CDR2 (germline): MDHEN, SYDVKM.

The chain recombines TRBV5-4 with TRBJ2-7; 10 positions agree with TRBD1. Germline trimming cut 0 bases from V and 6 bases from J; bases unmatched to any gene: 6. Looked up from germline, CDR1 is SGHNT and CDR2 is YYREEE (reference sequence). The CDR3 is made up of 15 amino acids. CDR3 amino acids: CASSLEGGQGTEQYF. In DNA form, the CDR3 reads TGTGCCAGCAGCTTGGAAGGGGGACAGGGGACCGAGCAGTACTTC. The entire variable domain, with the rest obtained from reference TRBV5-4 and TRBJ2-7, is as follows: ETGVTQSPTHLIKTRGQQVTLRCSSQSGHNTVSWYQQALGQGPQFIFQYYREEENGRGNFPPRFSGLQFPNYSSELNVNALELDDSALYLCASSLEGGQGTEQYFGPGTRLTVT.

This clone has a single count. This sequence joins TRBV6-1 and TRBJ1-2; the match to TRBD1 covers 7 bases. The CDR3 extends over 16 amino acids. Germline values: CDR1 MNHNS, CDR2 SASEGT. V lost 1 base, J lost 6 bases, and 11 bases stayed unmatched. The CDR3 loop reads CASSEGVGQLNNGYTF. In DNA form, the CDR3 reads TGTGCCAGCAGTGAAGGGGTGGGACAGCTCAATAATGGCTACACCTTC.

The rearrangement links TRBV19 to TRBJ2-2; 7 bases match TRBD1. The CDR3 length is 13 residues. The germline V gene encodes CDR1 LNHDA and CDR2 SQIVND (reference sequence). The ends lost 6 bases at V and 5 bases at J; junction bases unmatched: 3. This chain's CDR3 is CASRLQGTGELFF. The CDR3 coding sequence is TGTGCCAGTAGATTACAGGGGACCGGGGAGCTGTTTTTT.

The V call is TRBV18, the J call TRBJ2-6; D ambiguous. CDR3 length: 16 amino acids. Trimming pared 6 bases from V and 4 bases from J, leaving 16 bases between. From germline, CDR1 is KGHSH and CDR2 LQKENI. The CDR3 nucleotides read TGTGCCAGCTCCCTTACCCTCACAGACGGGGCCAACGTCCTGACTTTC. It encodes CASSLTLTDGANVLTF.

The chain is built from TRBV6-5 and TRBJ2-7, with D possibly called TRBD1 or TRBD2 (6 bases each). With 5 bases removed from V and 2 bases from J, the gap between germline ends came to 16 bases. Germline V gene sequence: CDR1 MNHEY, CDR2 SVGAGI. This CDR3 has 15 residues. CDR3 loop: CASSQGRRGTYEQYF. The CDR3 DNA is TGTGCCAGCAGTCAGGGGCGGAGGGGGACCTACGAGCAGTACTTC.

The rearrangement links TRBV18 to TRBJ2-1; 12 bases align to TRBD2. Germline CDR1 is KGHSH and CDR2 is LQKENI. The CDR3 sequence is 16 residues long. J gave up 7 bases and V 3 bases, and 7 bases lay outside the gene matches. The DNA of the CDR3 is TGTGCCAGCTCACCGAGACTAGCGGGAGAATCAAATGAGCAGTTCTTC. Its protein is CASSPRLAGESNEQFF.

The rearrangement links TRBV14 to TRBJ1-6; D is undetermined. Germline CDR1 and CDR2: SGHDN and FVKESK. Trimming removed 4 bases at V and 7 bases at J, with 14 bases between. The CDR3 covers 15 residues. The CDR3 DNA follows: TGTGCCAGCAGCCCCCAGTCGGGGAGGAATTCACCCCTCCACTTT. As protein: CASSPQSGRNSPLHF.

The rearrangement uses TRBV10-3 and TRBJ2-7; the match to TRBD2 covers 8 bases. Germline V gene lookup returns CDR1 ENHRY and CDR2 SYGVKD. The junction had 10 bases not matched to a gene; V was cut back by 0 bases and J by 6 bases. This CDR3 has 16 residues. DNA for the CDR3: TGTGCCATCAGTGAGTCTAGGGCGGGAGGTTATGGCGAGCAGTACTTC. This gives the protein CAISESRAGGYGEQYF.

The chain is built from TRBV5-4 and TRBJ1-1; a weak D match, TRBD1 (6 bases). The CDR3 runs 15 residues. In germline, CDR1 is SGHNT, CDR2 YYREEE (reference sequence). V was shortened by 3 bases and J by 3 bases, with 15 bases between the two germline ends. CDR3 nucleotides: TGTGCCAGCAGCTCACAGGGTCCCGACTACACTGAAGCTTTCTTT. Residues: CASSSQGPDYTEAFF.

Note on this clone: At the DNA level, this CDR3 is encoded by other sequences in the same sample as well. The gene calls are TRBV7-2 and TRBJ2-7; possibly TRBD1 for D (6 bases). Trimming cost V 3 bases and J 0 bases, with 12 bases left between them. Germline V gives CDR1 SGHTA, CDR2 FQGNSA. The CDR3 covers 15 residues. The CDR3 DNA is TGTGCCAGCAGCTTGGGGGCAGGGCCCTCCTACGAGCAGTACTTC. This sequence encodes CASSLGAGPSYEQYF.

The chain is built from TRBV2 and TRBJ2-7, with 8 bases identical to TRBD1. CDR3 length equals 15 residues. The germline V gene has CDR1 SNHLY and CDR2 FYNNEI. Trimming cost V 2 bases and J 5 bases; bases outside gene matches: 8. CDR3 sequence (DNA): TGTGCCAGCAGTGAATATTCAGGGGGCTTGAACGAGCAGTACTTC. Translating it yields CASSEYSGGLNEQYF. Based on the CDR3 plus reference TRBV2 and TRBJ2-7, the full variable domain is EPEVTQTPSHQVTQMGQEVILRCVPISNHLYFYWYRQILGQKVEFLVSFYNNEISEKSEIFDDQFSVERPDGSNFTLKIRSTKLEDSAMYFCASSEYSGGLNEQYFGPGTRLTVT.

This clone was seen once. The chain recombines TRBV2 with TRBJ2-7; D remains ambiguous. The V gene lost 8 bases and the J gene lost 2 bases, with 10 bases spanning the gap. The germline gives CDR1 SNHLY, CDR2 FYNNEI. CDR3 length: 12 residues. The CDR3 DNA reads as TGTGCCAGCGGCGACAATACCTACGAGCAGTACTTC. Translated, it gives CASGDNTYEQYF. The whole variable domain, remainder taken from reference TRBV2 and TRBJ2-7, is EPEVTQTPSHQVTQMGQEVILRCVPISNHLYFYWYRQILGQKVEFLVSFYNNEISEKSEIFDDQFSVERPDGSNFTLKIRSTKLEDSAMYFCASGDNTYEQYFGPGTRLTVT.

This sequence joins TRBV10-3 and TRBJ1-5; a possible D gene is TRBD1 (6 bases). This CDR3 spans 14 amino acids. CDR1 is ENHRY and CDR2 is SYGVKD in the germline V gene. Trimming took 2 bases from V and 9 from J, leaving 14 bases between them. The DNA of the CDR3 is TGTGCCATCAGTGAGGGGGGGGCCGAAGGGCCCCAGCATTTT. Encoded protein: CAISEGGAEGPQHF.

The J gene is TRBJ2-2, the V gene TRBV6-5; 8 bases fit TRBD1. V lost 2 bases, J lost 10 bases, and 6 bases stayed unmatched. CDR3 length equals 14 residues. Germline V lookup: CDR1 MNHEY, CDR2 SVGAGI. The CDR3 bases are TGTGCCAGCAGTTACGTGGCGGGACAGGAGGAGCTGTTTTTT. It specifies CASSYVAGQEELFF.

This clone was observed a handful of times. In DNA form, the CDR3 reads TGTGCCAGCAGCTTAGAGGGGGGTGACCAGCATTTT. Translation: CASSLEGGDQHF. This chain uses TRBV7-9 with TRBJ1-5; D possibly corresponds to TRBD1 (6 bases). This CDR3 has 12 residues. Per the germline V gene, CDR1 is SEHNR and CDR2 is FQNEAQ (reference sequence). With 1 base removed from V and 12 bases from J, the gap between germline ends came to 10 bases.

With respect to this clone: In the same sample, other DNA sequences code for this CDR3. The chain joins TRBV7-2 to TRBJ2-7; tentative D call: TRBD1 (5 bases). CDR3 length equals 14 residues. V lost 1 base to trimming and J lost 4 bases, with 11 bases between them. Germline-derived CDR1 and CDR2 are SGHTA and FQGNSA. Written as DNA, the CDR3 is TGTGCCAGCAGCTTAGGCCAGGGTAAATACGAGCAGTACTTC. As protein: CASSLGQGKYEQYF.

J is TRBJ2-1 and V is TRBV5-5, with TRBD1 matching over 8 bases. With 5 bases clipped from V and 2 bases from J, the junction kept 3 bases outside the gene matches. This CDR3 region has 14 residues. Per germline, CDR1 SGHKS and CDR2 YYEKEE (reference sequence). This CDR3 is CASSATGAYNEQFF. The CDR3 nucleotides read TGTGCCAGCAGTGCGACAGGGGCCTACAATGAGCAGTTCTTC.

This clone was seen once. The chain employs TRBV18 and TRBJ2-3, with D possibly matching TRBD1 (5 bases). CDR3 size: 16 residues. The V end was cut by 5 bases, the J end by 2 bases, with 17 bases between. Germline V gene data show CDR1 as KGHSH and CDR2 as LQKENI. The CDR3 coding sequence is TGTGCCAGCTCAGTGGGGCAGGGCGGATTCACAGATACGCAGTATTTT. It is translated as CASSVGQGGFTDTQYF.